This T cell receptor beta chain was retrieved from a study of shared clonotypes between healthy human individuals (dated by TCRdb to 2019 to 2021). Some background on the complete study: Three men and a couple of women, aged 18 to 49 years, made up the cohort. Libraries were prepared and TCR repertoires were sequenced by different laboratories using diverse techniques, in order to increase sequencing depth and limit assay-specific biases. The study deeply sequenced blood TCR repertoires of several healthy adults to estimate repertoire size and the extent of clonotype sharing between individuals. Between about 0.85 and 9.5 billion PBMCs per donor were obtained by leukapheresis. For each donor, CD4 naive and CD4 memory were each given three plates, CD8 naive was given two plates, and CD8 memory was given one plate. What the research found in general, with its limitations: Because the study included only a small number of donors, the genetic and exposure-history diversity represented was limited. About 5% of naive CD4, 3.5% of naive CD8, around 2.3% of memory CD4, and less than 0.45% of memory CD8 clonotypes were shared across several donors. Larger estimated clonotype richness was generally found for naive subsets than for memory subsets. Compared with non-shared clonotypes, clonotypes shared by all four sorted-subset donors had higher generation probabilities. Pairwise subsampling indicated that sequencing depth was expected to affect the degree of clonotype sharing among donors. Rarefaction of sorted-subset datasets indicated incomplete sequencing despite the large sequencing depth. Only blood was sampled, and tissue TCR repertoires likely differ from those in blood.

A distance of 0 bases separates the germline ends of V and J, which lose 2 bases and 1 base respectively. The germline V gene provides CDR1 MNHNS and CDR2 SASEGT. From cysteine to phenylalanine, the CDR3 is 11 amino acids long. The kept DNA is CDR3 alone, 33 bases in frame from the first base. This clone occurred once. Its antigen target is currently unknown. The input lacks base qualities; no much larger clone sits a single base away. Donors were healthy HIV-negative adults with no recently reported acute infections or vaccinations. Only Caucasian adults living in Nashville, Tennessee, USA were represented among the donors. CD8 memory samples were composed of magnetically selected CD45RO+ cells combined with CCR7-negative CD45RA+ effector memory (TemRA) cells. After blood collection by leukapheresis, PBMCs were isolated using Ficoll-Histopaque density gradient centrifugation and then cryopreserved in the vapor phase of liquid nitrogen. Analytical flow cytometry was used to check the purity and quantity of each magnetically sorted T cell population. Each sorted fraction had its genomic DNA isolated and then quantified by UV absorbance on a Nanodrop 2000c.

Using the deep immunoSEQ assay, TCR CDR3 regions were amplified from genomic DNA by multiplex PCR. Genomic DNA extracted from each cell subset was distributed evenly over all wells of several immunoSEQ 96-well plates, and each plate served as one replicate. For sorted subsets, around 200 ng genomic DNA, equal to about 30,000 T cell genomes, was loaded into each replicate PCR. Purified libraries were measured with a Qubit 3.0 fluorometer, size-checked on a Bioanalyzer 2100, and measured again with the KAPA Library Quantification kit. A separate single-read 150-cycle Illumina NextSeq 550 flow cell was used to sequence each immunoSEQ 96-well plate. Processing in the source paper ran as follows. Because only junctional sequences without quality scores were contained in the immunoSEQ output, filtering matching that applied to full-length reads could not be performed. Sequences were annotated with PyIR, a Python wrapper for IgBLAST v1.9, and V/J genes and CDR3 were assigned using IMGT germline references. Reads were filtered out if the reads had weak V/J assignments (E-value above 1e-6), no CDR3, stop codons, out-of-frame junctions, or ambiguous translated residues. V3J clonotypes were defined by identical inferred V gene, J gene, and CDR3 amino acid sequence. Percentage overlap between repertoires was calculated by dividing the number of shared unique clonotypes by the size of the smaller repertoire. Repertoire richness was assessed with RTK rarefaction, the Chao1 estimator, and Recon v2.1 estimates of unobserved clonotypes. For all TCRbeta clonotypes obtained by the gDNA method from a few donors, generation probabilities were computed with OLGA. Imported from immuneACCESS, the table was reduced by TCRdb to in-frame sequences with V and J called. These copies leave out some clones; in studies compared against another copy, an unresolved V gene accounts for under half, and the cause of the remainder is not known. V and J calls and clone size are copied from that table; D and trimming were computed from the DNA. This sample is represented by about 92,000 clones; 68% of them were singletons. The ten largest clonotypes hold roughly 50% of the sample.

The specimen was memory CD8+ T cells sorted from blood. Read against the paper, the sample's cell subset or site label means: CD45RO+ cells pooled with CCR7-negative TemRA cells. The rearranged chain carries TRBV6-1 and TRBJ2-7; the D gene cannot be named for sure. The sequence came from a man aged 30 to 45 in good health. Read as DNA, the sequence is TGTGCCAGCAGTGAATCCTACGAGCAGTACTTC. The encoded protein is CASSESYEQYF.